This T cell receptor (beta chain) was documented in a study of OX40 agonist ivuxolimab in advanced cancers. Study information: Patients in dose escalation had liver, melanoma, kidney or head and neck cancers.

Germline lookup yields CDR1 MNHNY and CDR2 SVGAGI (reference sequence). This CDR3 is 14 amino acids long. J was trimmed by 4 bases and V by 5 bases; bases with no gene match: 4. This clone was observed once. Only in-frame clones appear in the TCRdb table, and some are missing; sequencing was by immunoSEQ multiplex PCR. Altogether tens of thousands of clones are present, roughly 87% being singletons, with the ten largest covering approximately 0.8%. Peripheral blood came from all dose cohorts at three timepoints. The chain links TRBV6-6 to TRBJ1-2; 10 positions agree with TRBD1. Sample: CD4+ or CD8+ T cells sorted from blood, taken in a trial of the OX40 agonist ivuxolimab. The TCR was taken from an adult with an advanced solid tumor such as melanoma, head and neck, liver or kidney cancer. CDR3 protein: CASSGQGDSYGYTF. In DNA form, the CDR3 reads TGTGCCAGCAGTGGACAGGGGGATTCCTATGGCTACACCTTC.